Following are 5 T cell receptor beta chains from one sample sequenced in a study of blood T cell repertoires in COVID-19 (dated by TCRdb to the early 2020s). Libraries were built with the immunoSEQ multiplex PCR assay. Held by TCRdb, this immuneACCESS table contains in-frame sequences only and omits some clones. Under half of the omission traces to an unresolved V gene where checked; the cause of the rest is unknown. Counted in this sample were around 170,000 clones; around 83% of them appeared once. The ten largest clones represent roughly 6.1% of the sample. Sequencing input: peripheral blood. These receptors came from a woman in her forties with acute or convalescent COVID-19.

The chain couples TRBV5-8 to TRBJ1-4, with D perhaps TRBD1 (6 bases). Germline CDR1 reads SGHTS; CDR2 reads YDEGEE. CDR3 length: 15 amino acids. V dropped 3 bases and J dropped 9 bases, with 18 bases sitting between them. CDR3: CASSSLKGHTKKLFF. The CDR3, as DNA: TGTGCCAGCAGCTCGCTGAAGGGACATACGAAAAAACTGTTTTTT.

CDR3 in amino acids: CASSTRHANSYEQYF. CDR3 nucleotides: TGTGCCAGTAGTACGAGACACGCCAACTCCTACGAGCAGTACTTC. The chain employs TRBV19 and TRBJ2-7; no clear D. Germline loops: CDR1 LNHDA, CDR2 SQIVND (reference sequence). CDR3 length: 15 amino acids. Trimming shortened V by 4 bases and J by 0 bases, and 13 bases separated the two germline ends.

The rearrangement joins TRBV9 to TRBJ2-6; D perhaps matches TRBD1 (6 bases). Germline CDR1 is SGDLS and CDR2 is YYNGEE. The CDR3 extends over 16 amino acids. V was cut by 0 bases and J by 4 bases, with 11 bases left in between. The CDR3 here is CASSVGLGAGANVLTF. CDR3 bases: TGTGCCAGCAGCGTAGGTCTGGGGGCCGGGGCCAACGTCCTGACTTTC.

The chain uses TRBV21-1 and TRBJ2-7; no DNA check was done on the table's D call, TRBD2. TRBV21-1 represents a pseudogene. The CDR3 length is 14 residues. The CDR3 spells CASSKGSAPYEQYF. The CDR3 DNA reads TGTGCCAGCAGCAAAGGATCAGCGCCCTACGAGCAGTACTTC.

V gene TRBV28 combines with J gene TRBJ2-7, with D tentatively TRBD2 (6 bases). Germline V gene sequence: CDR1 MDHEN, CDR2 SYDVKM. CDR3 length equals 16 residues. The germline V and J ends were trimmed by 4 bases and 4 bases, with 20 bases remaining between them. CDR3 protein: CASSSTGTGESYEQYF. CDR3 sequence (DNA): TGTGCCAGCAGTTCCACCGGGACGGGGGAGTCTTACGAGCAGTACTTC.